A selection of T cell receptor beta chains follows, all from one sample in a study of yellow fever vaccine responses in identical twins. TCRdb reanalysed the RT-PCR reads using MiXCR and keeps one entry per CDR3 protein. The sample records 15,000 to 20,000 distinct CDR3 sequences, roughly three quarters being singletons. The sample consisted of T cells from blood (PBMCs), unsorted or a sorted subset (not recorded which), taken before or after yellow fever vaccination (not recorded which). All receptors derive from a woman aged 18-29 years who received the yellow fever vaccine. Each CDR3 is given with its conserved first and last residue. The D gene is left open where the match is weak. Not all rows give a size; the values are once, few, many and, for expanded clones, a class.

len: 15; d_gene: NA; abundance: NA; v_gene: TRBV4-1; j_gene: TRBJ1-5; CDR3nt: TGCGCCAGCAGCCAAGTTTTAGGCAGCAATCAGCCCCAGCATTTT; CDR3aa: CASSQVLGSNQPQHF
len: 13; d_gene: NA; abundance: few; v_gene: TRBV29-1; j_gene: TRBJ2-5; CDR3nt: TGCAGAGATATATGGGGACAAAAAGAGACCCAGTACTTC; CDR3aa: CRDIWGQKETQYF
len: 14; d_gene: TRBD2; abundance: NA; v_gene: TRBV20-1; j_gene: TRBJ2-1; CDR3nt: TGCAGTGCTTTGACTAGCGGGATTTACAATGAGCAGTTCTTC; CDR3aa: CSALTSGIYNEQFF
len: 15; d_gene: TRBD2; abundance: NA; v_gene: TRBV20-1; j_gene: TRBJ2-1; CDR3nt: TGCAGTGCTAGAGTCCCCAGCGGGGGTCCGGGTGAGCAGTTCTTC; CDR3aa: CSARVPSGGPGEQFF
len: 16; d_gene: NA; abundance: NA; v_gene: TRBV24-1; j_gene: TRBJ2-1; CDR3nt: TGTGCCACCAGTGATTTGACTAGCTCAGGCACCAATGAGCAGTTCTTC; CDR3aa: CATSDLTSSGTNEQFF
len: 16; d_gene: TRBD2; abundance: NA; v_gene: TRBV29-1; j_gene: TRBJ2-2; CDR3nt: TGCAGCACCCAAGGCCTTAGCGGGAGACCCACCGGGGAGCTGTTTTTT; CDR3aa: CSTQGLSGRPTGELFF
len: 18; d_gene: TRBD2; abundance: once; v_gene: TRBV12-3/TRBV12-4; j_gene: TRBJ2-7; CDR3nt: TGTGCCAGCAGTCGAGCTCCCTTGGGTAGCGGGAAAGCCTACGAGCAGTACTTC; CDR3aa: CASSRAPLGSGKAYEQYF
len: 15; d_gene: TRBD2; abundance: NA; v_gene: TRBV20-1; j_gene: TRBJ2-1; CDR3nt: TGCAGTGCTAGAGATCTTCTAGCGGGAGGGTGGGAGCAGTTCTTC; CDR3aa: CSARDLLAGGWEQFF
len: 14; d_gene: TRBD2; abundance: NA; v_gene: TRBV15; j_gene: TRBJ2-7; CDR3nt: TGTGCCACCAGCAGACAAGTTAGCGGGTACGAGCAGTACTTC; CDR3aa: CATSRQVSGYEQYF
len: 12; d_gene: NA; abundance: few; v_gene: TRBV2; j_gene: TRBJ2-3; CDR3nt: TGTGCCAGCAGTTACTCAACAGATACGCAGTATTTT; CDR3aa: CASSYSTDTQYF
len: 14; d_gene: TRBD2; abundance: few; v_gene: TRBV5-4; j_gene: TRBJ2-3; CDR3nt: TGTGCCAGCAGCCCGGATAGCGGGACAGATACGCAGTATTTT; CDR3aa: CASSPDSGTDTQYF
len: 16; d_gene: TRBD1; abundance: NA; v_gene: TRBV28; j_gene: TRBJ2-3; CDR3nt: TGTGCCAGCAGTTACTTGGCAGGCAGGGGGACAGATACGCAGTATTTT; CDR3aa: CASSYLAGRGTDTQYF
len: 14; d_gene: NA; abundance: NA; v_gene: TRBV7-2; j_gene: TRBJ2-1; CDR3nt: TGTGCCAGCAGCTTAGGGGCCTCCTACAATGAGCAGTTCTTC; CDR3aa: CASSLGASYNEQFF
len: 15; d_gene: TRBD2; abundance: NA; v_gene: TRBV2; j_gene: TRBJ2-2; CDR3nt: TGTGCCAGCAATCCTGGGAGGGTGGTCCCCGGGGAGCTGTTTTTT; CDR3aa: CASNPGRVVPGELFF
len: 13; d_gene: NA; abundance: NA; v_gene: TRBV29-1; j_gene: TRBJ1-3; CDR3nt: TGCAGCGTTGAGCAACGACTTGAGAACACCATATATTTT; CDR3aa: CSVEQRLENTIYF
len: 16; d_gene: NA; abundance: NA; v_gene: TRBV6-5; j_gene: TRBJ1-2; CDR3nt: TGTGCCAGCAGTTCCCCCTGGATAGGGGGAAACTATGGCTACACCTTC; CDR3aa: CASSSPWIGGNYGYTF
len: 13; d_gene: NA; abundance: NA; v_gene: TRBV11-1; j_gene: TRBJ2-3; CDR3nt: TGTGCCAGCAGCTTTCAGGGGTCGGATACGCAGTATTTT; CDR3aa: CASSFQGSDTQYF
len: 15; d_gene: TRBD1; abundance: few; v_gene: TRBV10-3; j_gene: TRBJ2-2; CDR3nt: TGTGCCATCACGGACAGGGGTGTAGACACCGGGGAGCTGTTTTTT; CDR3aa: CAITDRGVDTGELFF
len: 13; d_gene: NA; abundance: NA; v_gene: TRBV4-2; j_gene: TRBJ2-2; CDR3nt: TGTGCCAGCAGCCAAGAGCGTAACGGGGAGCTGTTTTTT; CDR3aa: CASSQERNGELFF
len: 12; d_gene: NA; abundance: NA; v_gene: TRBV10-3; j_gene: TRBJ2-5; CDR3nt: TGTGCCATCAGGACAGATGAAGAGACCCAGTACTTC; CDR3aa: CAIRTDEETQYF
len: 15; d_gene: NA; abundance: few; v_gene: TRBV11-3; j_gene: TRBJ2-1; CDR3nt: TGTGCCAGCAGCTTAACCGGGACGGACTATAATGAGCAGTTCTTC; CDR3aa: CASSLTGTDYNEQFF
len: 20; d_gene: TRBD2; abundance: NA; v_gene: TRBV11-2; j_gene: TRBJ2-1; CDR3nt: TGTGCCAGCAGCTTAGATGTCCCTCGGTTAGCGGGAGGCCCTTTAGATGAGCAGTTCTTC; CDR3aa: CASSLDVPRLAGGPLDEQFF
len: 15; d_gene: NA; abundance: NA; v_gene: TRBV29-1; j_gene: TRBJ2-7; CDR3nt: TGCAGCGTTGAAGACCAAAACGGACAGACCTACGAGCAGTACTTC; CDR3aa: CSVEDQNGQTYEQYF
len: 12; d_gene: NA; abundance: NA; v_gene: TRBV29-1; j_gene: TRBJ2-1; CDR3nt: TGCAGCGTTGTGGTCGGGGGAAATGAGCAGTTCTTC; CDR3aa: CSVVVGGNEQFF
len: 13; d_gene: NA; abundance: few; v_gene: TRBV20-1; j_gene: TRBJ2-1; CDR3nt: TGCAGTGCTAAGGGGGGCAGCAACAATGAGCAGTTCTTC; CDR3aa: CSAKGGSNNEQFF
len: 13; d_gene: TRBD1; abundance: NA; v_gene: TRBV10-3; j_gene: TRBJ1-2; CDR3nt: TGTGCCATCAGACCGGGACAGATTAATGGCTACACCTTC; CDR3aa: CAIRPGQINGYTF
len: 17; d_gene: NA; abundance: NA; v_gene: TRBV6-5; j_gene: TRBJ2-2; CDR3nt: TGCGCCAGCAGTTCGCGACCCCACATGGCGAACACCGGGGAGCTGTTTTTT; CDR3aa: CASSSRPHMANTGELFF
len: 14; d_gene: TRBD2; abundance: NA; v_gene: TRBV10-3; j_gene: TRBJ2-3; CDR3nt: TGTGCGGCCCGCCCGGGGAGGGATACAGATACGCAGTATTTT; CDR3aa: CAARPGRDTDTQYF
len: 13; d_gene: NA; abundance: NA; v_gene: TRBV20-1; j_gene: TRBJ1-1; CDR3nt: TGCAGTGCTAGAGACAGAATGAACACTGAAGCTTTCTTT; CDR3aa: CSARDRMNTEAFF